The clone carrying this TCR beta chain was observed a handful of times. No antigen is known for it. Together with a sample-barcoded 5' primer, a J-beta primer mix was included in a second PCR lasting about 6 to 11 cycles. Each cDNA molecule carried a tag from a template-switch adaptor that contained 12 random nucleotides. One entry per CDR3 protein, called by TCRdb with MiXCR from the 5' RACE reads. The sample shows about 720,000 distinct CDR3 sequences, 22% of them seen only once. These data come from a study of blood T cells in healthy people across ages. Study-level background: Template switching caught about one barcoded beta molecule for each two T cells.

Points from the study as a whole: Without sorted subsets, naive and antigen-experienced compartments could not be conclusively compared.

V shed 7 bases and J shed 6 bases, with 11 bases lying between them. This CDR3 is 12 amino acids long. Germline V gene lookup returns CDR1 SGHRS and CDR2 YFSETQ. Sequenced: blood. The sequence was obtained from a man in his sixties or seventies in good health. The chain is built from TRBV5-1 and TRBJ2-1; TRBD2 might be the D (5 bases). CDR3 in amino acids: CASAGPGNEQFF. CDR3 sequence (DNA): TGCGCCAGCGCGGGCCCCGGCAATGAGCAGTTCTTC.